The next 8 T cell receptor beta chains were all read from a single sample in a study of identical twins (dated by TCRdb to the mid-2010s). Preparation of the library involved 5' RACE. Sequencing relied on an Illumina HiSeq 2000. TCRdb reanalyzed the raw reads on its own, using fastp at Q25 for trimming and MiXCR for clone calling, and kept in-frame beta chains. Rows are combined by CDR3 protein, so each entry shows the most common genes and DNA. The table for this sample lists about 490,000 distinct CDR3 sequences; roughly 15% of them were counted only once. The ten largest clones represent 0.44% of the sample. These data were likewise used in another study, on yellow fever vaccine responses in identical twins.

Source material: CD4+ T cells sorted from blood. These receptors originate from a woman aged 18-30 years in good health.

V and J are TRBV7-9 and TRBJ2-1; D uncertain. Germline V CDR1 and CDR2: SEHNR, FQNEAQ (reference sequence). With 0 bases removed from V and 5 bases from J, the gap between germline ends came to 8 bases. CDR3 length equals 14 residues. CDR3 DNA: TGTGCCAGCAGCTTAGCTCCTAGTCACAATGAGCAGTTCTTC. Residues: CASSLAPSHNEQFF.

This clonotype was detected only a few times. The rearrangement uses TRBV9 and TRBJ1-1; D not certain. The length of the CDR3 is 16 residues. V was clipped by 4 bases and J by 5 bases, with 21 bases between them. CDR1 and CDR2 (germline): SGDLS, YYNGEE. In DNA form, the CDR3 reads TGTGCCAGCAGCCCCTCGTATAAGGGTGACTGGACTGAAGCTTTCTTT. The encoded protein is CASSPSYKGDWTEAFF.

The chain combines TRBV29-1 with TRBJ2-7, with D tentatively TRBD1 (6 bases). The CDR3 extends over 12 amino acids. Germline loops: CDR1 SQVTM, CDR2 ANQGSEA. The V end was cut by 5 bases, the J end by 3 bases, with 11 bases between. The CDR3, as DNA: TGCAGCGTTCGCAGGGGCTACTACGAGCAGTACTTC. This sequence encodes CSVRRGYYEQYF.

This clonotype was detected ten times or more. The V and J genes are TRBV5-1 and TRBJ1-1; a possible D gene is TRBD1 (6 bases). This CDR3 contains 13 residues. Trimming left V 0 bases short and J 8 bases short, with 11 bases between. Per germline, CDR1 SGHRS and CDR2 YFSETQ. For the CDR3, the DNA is TGCGCCAGCAGCTTGGGGGGGCTGGGGGAAGCTTTCTTT. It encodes CASSLGGLGEAFF.

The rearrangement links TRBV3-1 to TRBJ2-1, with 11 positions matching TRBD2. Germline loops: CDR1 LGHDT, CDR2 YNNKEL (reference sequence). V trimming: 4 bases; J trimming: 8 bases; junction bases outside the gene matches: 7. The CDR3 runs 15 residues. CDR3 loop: CASSPPGLAVYEQFF. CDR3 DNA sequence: TGTGCCAGCAGCCCTCCGGGACTAGCGGTGTATGAGCAGTTCTTC.

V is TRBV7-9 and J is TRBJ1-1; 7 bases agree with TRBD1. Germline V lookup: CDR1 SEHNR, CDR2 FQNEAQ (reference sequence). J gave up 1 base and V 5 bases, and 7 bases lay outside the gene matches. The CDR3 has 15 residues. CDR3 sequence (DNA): TGTGCCAGCAGCATACTGGGACAGCCGAACACTGAAGCTTTCTTT. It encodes CASSILGQPNTEAFF.

The CDR3 loop reads CASSLEGGQRQETQYF. The CDR3 region has the DNA TGCGCCAGCAGCTTGGAAGGCGGGCAACGCCAAGAGACCCAGTACTTC. This chain joins TRBV5-1 and TRBJ2-5; maybe TRBD2 (5 bases). There are 16 residues in the CDR3. The germline CDR1 and CDR2 sequences are SGHRS and YFSETQ. The germline V and J ends were trimmed by 0 bases and 1 base, with 13 bases remaining between them.

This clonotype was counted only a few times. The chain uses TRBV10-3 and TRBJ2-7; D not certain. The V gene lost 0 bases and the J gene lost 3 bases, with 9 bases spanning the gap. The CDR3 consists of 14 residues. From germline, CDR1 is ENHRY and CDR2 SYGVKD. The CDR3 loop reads CAISESATYYEQYF. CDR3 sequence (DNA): TGTGCCATCAGTGAGTCCGCGACCTACTACGAGCAGTACTTC.